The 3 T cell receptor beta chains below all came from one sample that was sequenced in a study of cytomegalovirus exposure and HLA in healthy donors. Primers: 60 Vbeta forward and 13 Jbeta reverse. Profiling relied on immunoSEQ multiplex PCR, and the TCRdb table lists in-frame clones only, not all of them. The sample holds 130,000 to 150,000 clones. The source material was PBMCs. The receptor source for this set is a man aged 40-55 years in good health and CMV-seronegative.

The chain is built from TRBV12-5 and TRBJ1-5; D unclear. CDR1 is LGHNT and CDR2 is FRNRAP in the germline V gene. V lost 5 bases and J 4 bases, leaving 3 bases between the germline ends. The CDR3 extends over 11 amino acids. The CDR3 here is CASGPNQPQHF. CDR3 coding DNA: TGTGCTAGTGGTCCGAATCAGCCCCAGCATTTT.

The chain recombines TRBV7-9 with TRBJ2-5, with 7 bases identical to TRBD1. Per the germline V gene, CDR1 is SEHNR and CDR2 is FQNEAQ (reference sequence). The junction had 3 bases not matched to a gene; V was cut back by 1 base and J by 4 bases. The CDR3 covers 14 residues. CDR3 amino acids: CASSLVAGGETQYF. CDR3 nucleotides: TGTGCCAGCAGCTTAGTGGCAGGGGGAGAGACCCAGTACTTC.

The CDR3 sequence: CASTLATGVPDTQYF. CDR3 in DNA: TGCGCCAGCACGCTTGCGACGGGAGTTCCAGATACGCAGTATTTT. The chain joins TRBV5-1 to TRBJ2-3; D might be TRBD2 (6 bases). Germline CDR1 SGHRS, CDR2 YFSETQ. This CDR3 spans 15 amino acids. Trimming shortened V by 6 bases and J by 4 bases, and 18 bases separated the two germline ends.